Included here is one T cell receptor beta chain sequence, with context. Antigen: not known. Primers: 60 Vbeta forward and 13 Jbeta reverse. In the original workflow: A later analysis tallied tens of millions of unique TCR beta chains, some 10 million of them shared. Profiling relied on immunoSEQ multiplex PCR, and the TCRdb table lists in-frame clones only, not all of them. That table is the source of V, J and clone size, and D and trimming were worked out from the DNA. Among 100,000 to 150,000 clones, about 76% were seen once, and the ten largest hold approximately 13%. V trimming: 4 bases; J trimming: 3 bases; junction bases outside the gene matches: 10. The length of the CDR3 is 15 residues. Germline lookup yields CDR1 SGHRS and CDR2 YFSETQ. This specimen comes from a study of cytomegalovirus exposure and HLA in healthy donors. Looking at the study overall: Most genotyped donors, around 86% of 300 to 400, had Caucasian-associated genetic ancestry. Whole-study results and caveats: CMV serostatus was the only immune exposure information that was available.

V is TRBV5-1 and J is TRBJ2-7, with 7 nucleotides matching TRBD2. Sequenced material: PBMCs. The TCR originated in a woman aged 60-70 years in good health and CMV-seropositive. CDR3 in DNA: TGCGCCAGCAGCCCCAATCCGGGACTAATCTACGAGCAGTACTTC. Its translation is CASSPNPGLIYEQYF. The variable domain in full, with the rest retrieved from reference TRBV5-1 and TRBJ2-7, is KAGVTQTPRYLIKTRGQQVTLSCSPISGHRSVSWYQQTPGQGLQFLFEYFSETQRNKGNFPGRFSGRQFSNSRSEMNVSTLELGDSALYLCASSPNPGLIYEQYFGPGTRLTVT.